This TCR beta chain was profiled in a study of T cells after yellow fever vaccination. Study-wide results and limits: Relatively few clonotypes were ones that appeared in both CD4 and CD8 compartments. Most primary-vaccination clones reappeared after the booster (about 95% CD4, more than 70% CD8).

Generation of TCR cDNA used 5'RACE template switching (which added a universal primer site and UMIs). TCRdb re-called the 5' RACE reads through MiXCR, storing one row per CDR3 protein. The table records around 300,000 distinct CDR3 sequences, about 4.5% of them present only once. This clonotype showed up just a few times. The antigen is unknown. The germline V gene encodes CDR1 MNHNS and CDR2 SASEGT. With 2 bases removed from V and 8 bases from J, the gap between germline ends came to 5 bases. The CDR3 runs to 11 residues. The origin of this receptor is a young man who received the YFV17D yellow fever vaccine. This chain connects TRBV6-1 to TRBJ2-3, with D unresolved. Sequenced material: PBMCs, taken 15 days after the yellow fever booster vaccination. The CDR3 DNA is TGTGCCAGCAGTGAAATGGGTACGCAGTATTTT. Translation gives CASSEMGTQYF.